These 10 T cell receptor beta chains came from one sample sequenced in a study of blood T cell repertoires in COVID-19. Clones were sequenced by immunoSEQ multiplex PCR, and TCRdb holds only the in-frame ones, with some missing. The sample yields 100,000 or so clones, about nine tenths seen once. The sample consisted of peripheral blood. These receptors were collected from a man aged 45-65 years with acute or convalescent COVID-19.

This clone showed up just once. J is TRBJ1-6 and V is TRBV6-2 or TRBV6-3, with 7 bases aligning to TRBD1. The CDR3 length is 15 residues. Germline V CDR1 and CDR2: MNHEY, SVGEGT. With 6 bases clipped from V and 5 bases from J, the junction kept 7 bases outside the gene matches. In nucleotides, the CDR3 is TGTGCCAGCAGCACCGGGACAGTAAATAATTCACCCCTCCACTTT. Its translation: CASSTGTVNNSPLHF.

The chain employs TRBV3-1 (or the pseudogene TRBV3-2) and TRBJ2-3, with 11 bases fitting TRBD2. The V and J ends lost 10 bases and 0 bases, in that order; junction bases with no gene match: 3. CDR3 length: 14 residues. Germline V gene data show CDR1 as LGHDT and CDR2 as YNNKEL (reference sequence). This CDR3 reads CATRLAGSTDTQYF. The CDR3 region has the DNA TGTGCCACCAGACTAGCGGGGAGCACAGATACGCAGTATTTT.

J is TRBJ2-7 and V is TRBV19; 10 nucleotides agree with TRBD1. Germline loops: CDR1 LNHDA, CDR2 SQIVND (reference sequence). The CDR3 sequence is 15 residues long. V trimming: 1 base; J trimming: 6 bases; junction bases outside the gene matches: 6. The CDR3 sequence is CASSIVGTGASEQYF. Written as DNA, the CDR3 is TGTGCCAGTAGTATAGTCGGGACAGGGGCCTCCGAGCAGTACTTC. Variable domain in full (rest from reference TRBV19 and TRBJ2-7): DGGITQSPKYLFRKEGQNVTLSCEQNLNHDAMYWYRQDPGQGLRLIYYSQIVNDFQKGDIAEGYSVSREKKESFPLTVTSAQKNPTAFYLCASSIVGTGASEQYFGPGTRLTVT.

The chain links TRBV12-3 or TRBV12-4 to TRBJ1-5; D not resolved. This CDR3 is built from 13 residues. Trimming shortened V by 6 bases and J by 6 bases, and 12 bases separated the two germline ends. The CDR3 sequence: CASSPGVSQPQHF. Written as DNA, the CDR3 is TGTGCCAGCAGCCCGGGAGTTAGTCAGCCCCAGCATTTT.

The chain employs TRBV7-9 and TRBJ1-2; no clear D. Germline V lookup: CDR1 SEHNR, CDR2 FQNEAQ (reference sequence). The V end lost 1 base, the J end lost 0 bases, and 9 bases lay between the germline ends. The CDR3 loop spans 15 amino acids. CDR3 protein: CASSLEAAPNYGYTF. The CDR3 DNA reads as TGTGCCAGCAGCTTAGAGGCGGCACCTAACTATGGCTACACCTTC.

The chain uses TRBV9 and TRBJ2-2; tentatively, D is TRBD2 (5 bases). This CDR3 is 16 amino acids long. The ends were cut back, 6 bases at V and 2 bases at J, with 17 bases in the middle. CDR1 and CDR2 from the germline V gene are SGDLS and YYNGEE. The CDR3 loop is CASTAIASSNTGELFF. In DNA form, the CDR3 reads TGTGCCAGCACCGCAATAGCGTCTAGTAACACCGGGGAGCTGTTTTTT.

The rearrangement joins TRBV6-5 to TRBJ1-2; D remains unclear. The CDR3 is made up of 13 amino acids. From germline, CDR1 is MNHEY and CDR2 SVGAGI. Trimming took 8 bases from V and 2 from J, leaving 12 bases between them. The DNA of the CDR3 is TGTGCCAGCGTACAGCATCTCAACTATGGCTACACCTTC. This codes for CASVQHLNYGYTF.

This clone was detected only once. The V call is TRBV28, the J call TRBJ1-5; the D gene is possibly TRBD1 (5 bases). Germline-derived CDR1 and CDR2 are MDHEN and SYDVKM. The CDR3 has 14 amino acids. Trimming took 6 bases from V and 7 from J, leaving 16 bases between them. CDR3 nucleotide sequence: TGTGCCAGCAGCCGGGGCGGGGAGGGCCAGCCCCAGCATTTT. It is translated as CASSRGGEGQPQHF.

V usage is TRBV12-5 and J usage is TRBJ2-1; perhaps TRBD2 as D (5 bases). V was trimmed by 1 base and J by 0 bases, leaving 10 bases between them. Germline lookup yields CDR1 LGHNT and CDR2 FRNRAP. This CDR3 spans 16 amino acids. In DNA form, the CDR3 reads TGTGCTAGTGGTTTGGGGGCTAGCCTCTCCTACAATGAGCAGTTCTTC. Amino acid sequence: CASGLGASLSYNEQFF.

The V and J genes are TRBV7-2 and TRBJ1-2, with D uncertain. Per the germline V gene, CDR1 is SGHTA and CDR2 is FQGNSA. The V gene lost 2 bases and the J gene lost 7 bases, with 5 bases spanning the gap. The CDR3 runs to 11 residues. CDR3 residues: CASSLTGGYTF. The CDR3 DNA reads TGTGCCAGCAGCTTAACCGGTGGCTACACCTTC.